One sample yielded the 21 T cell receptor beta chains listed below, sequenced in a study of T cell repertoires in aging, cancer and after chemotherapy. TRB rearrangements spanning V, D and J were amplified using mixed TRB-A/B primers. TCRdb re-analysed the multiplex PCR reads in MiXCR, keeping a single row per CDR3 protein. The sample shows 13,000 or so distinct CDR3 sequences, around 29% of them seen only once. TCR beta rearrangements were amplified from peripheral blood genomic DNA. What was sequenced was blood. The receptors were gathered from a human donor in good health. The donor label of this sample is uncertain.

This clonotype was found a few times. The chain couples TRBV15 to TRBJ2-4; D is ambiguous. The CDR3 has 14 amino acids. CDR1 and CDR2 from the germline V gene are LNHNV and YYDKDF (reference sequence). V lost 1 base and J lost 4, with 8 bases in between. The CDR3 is CATSRASPKNIQYF. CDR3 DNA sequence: TGTGCCACCAGCAGAGCGAGCCCTAAAAACATTCAGTACTTC. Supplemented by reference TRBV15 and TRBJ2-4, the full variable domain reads DAMVIQNPRYQVTQFGKPVTLSCSQTLNHNVMYWYQQKSSQAPKLLFHYYDKDFNNEADTPDNFQSRRPNTSFCFLDIRSPGLGDTAMYLCATSRASPKNIQYFGAGTRLSVL.

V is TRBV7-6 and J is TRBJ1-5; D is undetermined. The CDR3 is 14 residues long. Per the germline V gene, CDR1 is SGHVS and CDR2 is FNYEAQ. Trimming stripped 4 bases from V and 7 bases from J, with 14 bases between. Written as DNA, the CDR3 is TGTGCCAGCAGCTCGGGAGGGTTAGGGCAGCCCCAGCATTTT. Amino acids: CASSSGGLGQPQHF.

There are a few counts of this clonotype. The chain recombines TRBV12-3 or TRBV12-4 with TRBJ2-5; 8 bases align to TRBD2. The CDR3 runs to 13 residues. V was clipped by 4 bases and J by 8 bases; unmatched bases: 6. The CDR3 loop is CASSSTSGQTQYF. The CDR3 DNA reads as TGTGCCAGCAGTTCTACTAGCGGTCAAACCCAGTACTTC.

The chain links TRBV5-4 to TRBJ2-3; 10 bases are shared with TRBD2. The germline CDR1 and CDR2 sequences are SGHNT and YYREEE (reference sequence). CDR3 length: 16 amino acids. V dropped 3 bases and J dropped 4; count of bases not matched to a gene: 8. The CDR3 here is CASSSGSGGIADTQYF. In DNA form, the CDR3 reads TGTGCCAGCAGCTCGGGTAGCGGGGGGATCGCAGATACGCAGTATTTT.

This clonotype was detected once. The CDR3, as DNA: TGTGCCAGCAGCTTGAGGGGGGAGTCCCCTAATTCACCCCTCCACTTT. It translates to CASSLRGESPNSPLHF. This chain links TRBV5-4 with TRBJ1-6, with a possible D match to TRBD1 (6 bases). Germline V gene data show CDR1 as SGHNT and CDR2 as YYREEE (reference sequence). The CDR3 sequence is 16 residues long. Trimming cost V 1 base and J 6 bases, with 14 bases left between them.

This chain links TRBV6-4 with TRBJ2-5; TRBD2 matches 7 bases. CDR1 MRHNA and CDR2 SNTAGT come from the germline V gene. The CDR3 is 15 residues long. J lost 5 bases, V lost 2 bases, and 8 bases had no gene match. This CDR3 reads CASSDGAGEGETQYF. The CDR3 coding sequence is TGTGCCAGCAGTGACGGGGCCGGGGAGGGGGAGACCCAGTACTTC.

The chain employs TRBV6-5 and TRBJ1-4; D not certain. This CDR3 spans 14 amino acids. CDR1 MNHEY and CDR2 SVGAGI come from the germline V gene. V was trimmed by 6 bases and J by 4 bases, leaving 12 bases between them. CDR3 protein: CASSKGENNEKLFF. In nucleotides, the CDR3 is TGTGCCAGCAGCAAGGGAGAGAATAATGAAAAACTGTTTTTT.

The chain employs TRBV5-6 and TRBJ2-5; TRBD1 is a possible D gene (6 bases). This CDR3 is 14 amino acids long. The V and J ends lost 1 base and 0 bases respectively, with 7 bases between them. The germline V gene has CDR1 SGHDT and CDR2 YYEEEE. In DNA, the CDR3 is TGTGCCAGCAGCTTGAGGGGGTACCAAGAGACCCAGTACTTC. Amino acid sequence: CASSLRGYQETQYF.

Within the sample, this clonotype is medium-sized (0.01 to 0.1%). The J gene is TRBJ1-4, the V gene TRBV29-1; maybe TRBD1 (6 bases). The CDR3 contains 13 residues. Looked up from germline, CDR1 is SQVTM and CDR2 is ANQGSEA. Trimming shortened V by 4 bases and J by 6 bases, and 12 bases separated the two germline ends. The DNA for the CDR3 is TGCAGCGTTGCCGCGGGGGCCTATGAAAAACTGTTTTTT. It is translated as CSVAAGAYEKLFF.

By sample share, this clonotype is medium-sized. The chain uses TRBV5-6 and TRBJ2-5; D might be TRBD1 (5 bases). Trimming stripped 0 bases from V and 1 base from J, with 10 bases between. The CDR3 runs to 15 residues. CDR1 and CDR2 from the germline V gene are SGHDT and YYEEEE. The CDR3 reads CASSLAPGLQETQYF. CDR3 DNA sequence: TGTGCCAGCAGCTTGGCCCCAGGGCTCCAAGAGACCCAGTACTTC.

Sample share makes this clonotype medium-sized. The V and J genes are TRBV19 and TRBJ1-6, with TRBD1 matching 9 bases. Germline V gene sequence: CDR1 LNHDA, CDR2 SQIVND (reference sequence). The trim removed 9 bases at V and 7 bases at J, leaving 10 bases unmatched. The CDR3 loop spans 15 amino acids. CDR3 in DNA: TGTGCCAGCGGGGTAGGACAGGGGCGAAATTCACCCCTCCACTTT. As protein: CASGVGQGRNSPLHF.

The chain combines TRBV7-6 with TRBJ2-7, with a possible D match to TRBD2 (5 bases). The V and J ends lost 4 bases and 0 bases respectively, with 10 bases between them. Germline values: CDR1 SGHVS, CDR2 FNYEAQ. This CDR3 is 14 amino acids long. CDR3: CASSSGIVSYEQYF. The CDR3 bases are TGTGCCAGCAGCTCCGGGATTGTCTCCTACGAGCAGTACTTC.

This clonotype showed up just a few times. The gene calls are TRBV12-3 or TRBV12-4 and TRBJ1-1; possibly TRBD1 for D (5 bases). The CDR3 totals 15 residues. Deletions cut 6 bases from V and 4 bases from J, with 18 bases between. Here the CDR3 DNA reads TGTGCCAGCAGCCCAGGTGCCGGACATGGCACTGAAGCTTTCTTT. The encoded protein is CASSPGAGHGTEAFF.

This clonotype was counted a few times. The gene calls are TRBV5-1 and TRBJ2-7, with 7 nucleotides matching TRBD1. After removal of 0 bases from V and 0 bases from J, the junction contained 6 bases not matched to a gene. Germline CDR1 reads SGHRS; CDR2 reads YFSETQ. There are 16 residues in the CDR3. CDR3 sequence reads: CASSLGTGANSYEQYF. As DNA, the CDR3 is TGCGCCAGCAGCTTGGGAACAGGGGCGAACTCCTACGAGCAGTACTTC.

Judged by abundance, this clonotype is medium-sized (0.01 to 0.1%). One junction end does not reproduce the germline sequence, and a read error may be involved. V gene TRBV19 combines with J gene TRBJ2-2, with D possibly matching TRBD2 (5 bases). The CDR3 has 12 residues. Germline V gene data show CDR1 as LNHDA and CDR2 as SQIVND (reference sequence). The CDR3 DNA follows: TGTGCCAGTAGCTTTGACTCCGGGAAGCTGTTTTTT. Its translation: CASSFDSGKLFF. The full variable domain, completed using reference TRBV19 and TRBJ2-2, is DGGITQSPKYLFRKEGQNVTLSCEQNLNHDAMYWYRQDPGQGLRLIYYSQIVNDFQKGDIAEGYSVSREKKESFPLTVTSAQKNPTAFYLCASSFDSGKLFFGEGSRLTVL.

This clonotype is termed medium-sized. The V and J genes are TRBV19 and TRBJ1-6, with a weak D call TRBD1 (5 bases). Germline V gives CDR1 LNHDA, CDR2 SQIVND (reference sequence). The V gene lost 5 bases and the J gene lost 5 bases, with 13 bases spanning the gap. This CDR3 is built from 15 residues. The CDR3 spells CASSGGHLNNSPLHF. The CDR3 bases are TGTGCCAGTAGTGGAGGACACCTAAATAATTCACCCCTCCACTTT.

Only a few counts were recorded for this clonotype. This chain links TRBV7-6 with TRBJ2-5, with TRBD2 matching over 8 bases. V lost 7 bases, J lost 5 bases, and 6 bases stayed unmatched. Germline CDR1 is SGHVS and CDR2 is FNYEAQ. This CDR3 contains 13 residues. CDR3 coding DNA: TGTGCCAGCACCGGGGGGGCCGGGGAGACCCAGTACTTC. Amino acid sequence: CASTGGAGETQYF.

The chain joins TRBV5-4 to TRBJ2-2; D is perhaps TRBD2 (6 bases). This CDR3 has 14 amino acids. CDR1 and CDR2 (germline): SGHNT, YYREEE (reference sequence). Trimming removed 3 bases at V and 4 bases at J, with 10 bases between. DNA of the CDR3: TGTGCCAGCAGCTCAGCCGGGAGCACCGGGGAGCTGTTTTTT. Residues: CASSSAGSTGELFF.

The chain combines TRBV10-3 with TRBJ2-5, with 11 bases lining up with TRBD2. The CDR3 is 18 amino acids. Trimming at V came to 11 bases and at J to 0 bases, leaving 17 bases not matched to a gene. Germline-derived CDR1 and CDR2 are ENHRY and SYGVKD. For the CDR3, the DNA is TGTGCCGTCAAATCAGCAGGGCTAGCGGGGGGTAACCAAGAGACCCAGTACTTC. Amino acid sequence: CAVKSAGLAGGNQETQYF.

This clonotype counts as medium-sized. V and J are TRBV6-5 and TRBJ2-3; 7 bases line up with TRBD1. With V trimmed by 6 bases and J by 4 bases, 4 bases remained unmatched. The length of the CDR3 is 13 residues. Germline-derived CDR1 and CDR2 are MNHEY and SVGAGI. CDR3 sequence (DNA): TGTGCCAGCAGACGACAGGGAGCAGATACGCAGTATTTT. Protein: CASRRQGADTQYF.

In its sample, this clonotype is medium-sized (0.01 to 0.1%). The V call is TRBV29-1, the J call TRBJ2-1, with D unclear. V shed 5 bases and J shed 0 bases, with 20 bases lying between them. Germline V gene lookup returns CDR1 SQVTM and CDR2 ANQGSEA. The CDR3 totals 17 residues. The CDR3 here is CSVLPALTISSYNEQFF. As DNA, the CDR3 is TGCAGCGTTCTTCCTGCGCTAACAATTAGCTCCTACAATGAGCAGTTCTTC.